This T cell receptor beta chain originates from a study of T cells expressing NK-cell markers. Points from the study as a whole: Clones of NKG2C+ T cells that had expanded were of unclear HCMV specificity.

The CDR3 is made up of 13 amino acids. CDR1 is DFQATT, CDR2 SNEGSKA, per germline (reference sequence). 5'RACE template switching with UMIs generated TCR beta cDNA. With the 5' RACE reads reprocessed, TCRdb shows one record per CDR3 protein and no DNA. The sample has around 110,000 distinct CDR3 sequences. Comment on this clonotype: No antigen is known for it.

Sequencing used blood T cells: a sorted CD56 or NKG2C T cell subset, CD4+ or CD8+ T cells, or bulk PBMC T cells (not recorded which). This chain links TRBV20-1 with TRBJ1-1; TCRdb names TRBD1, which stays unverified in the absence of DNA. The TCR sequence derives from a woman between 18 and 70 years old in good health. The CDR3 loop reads CSASKGLNTEAFF.